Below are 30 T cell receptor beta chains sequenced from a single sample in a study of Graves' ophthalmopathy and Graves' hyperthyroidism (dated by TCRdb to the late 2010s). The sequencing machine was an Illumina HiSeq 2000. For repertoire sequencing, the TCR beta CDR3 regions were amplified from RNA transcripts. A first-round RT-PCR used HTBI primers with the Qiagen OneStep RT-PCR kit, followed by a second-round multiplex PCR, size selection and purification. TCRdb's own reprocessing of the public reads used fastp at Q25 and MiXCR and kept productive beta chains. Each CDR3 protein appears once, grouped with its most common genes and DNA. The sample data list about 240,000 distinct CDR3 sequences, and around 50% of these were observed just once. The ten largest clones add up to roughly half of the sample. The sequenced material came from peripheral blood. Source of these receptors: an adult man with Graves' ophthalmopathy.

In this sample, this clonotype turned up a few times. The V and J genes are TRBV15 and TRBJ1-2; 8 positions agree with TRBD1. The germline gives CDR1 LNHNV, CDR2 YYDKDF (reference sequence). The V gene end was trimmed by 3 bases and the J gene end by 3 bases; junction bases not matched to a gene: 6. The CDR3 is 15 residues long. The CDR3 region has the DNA TGTGCCACCAGCAGCTCAGGGGGCGCGGACTATGGCTACACCTTC. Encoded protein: CATSSSGGADYGYTF. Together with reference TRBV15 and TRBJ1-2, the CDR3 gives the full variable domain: DAMVIQNPRYQVTQFGKPVTLSCSQTLNHNVMYWYQQKSSQAPKLLFHYYDKDFNNEADTPDNFQSRRPNTSFCFLDIRSPGLGDTAMYLCATSSSGGADYGYTFGSGTRLTVV.

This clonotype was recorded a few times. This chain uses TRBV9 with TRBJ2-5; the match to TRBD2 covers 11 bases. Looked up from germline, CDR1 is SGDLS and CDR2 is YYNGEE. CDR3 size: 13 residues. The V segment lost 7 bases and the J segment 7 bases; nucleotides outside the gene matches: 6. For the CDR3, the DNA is TGTGCCAGCTCATCCGGGACTAGCGGGACCCAGTACTTC. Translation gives CASSSGTSGTQYF.

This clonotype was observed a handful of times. The CDR3 DNA reads TGTGCCAGCAGTCCTAGCAGCGGGAGTCCTCACGAGCAGTACTTC. This translates into CASSPSSGSPHEQYF. The chain recombines TRBV12-3 or TRBV12-4 with TRBJ2-7, with 8 bases matching TRBD2. V gave up 5 bases and J gave up 5 bases; unmatched junction bases: 11. The CDR3 is 15 amino acids.

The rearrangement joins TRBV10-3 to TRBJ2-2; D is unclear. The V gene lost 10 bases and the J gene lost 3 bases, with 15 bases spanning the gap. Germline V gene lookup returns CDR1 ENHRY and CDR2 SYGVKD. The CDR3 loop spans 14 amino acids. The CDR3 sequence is CATKGSKDTGELFF. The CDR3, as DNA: TGTGCCACCAAGGGCAGCAAAGACACCGGGGAGCTGTTTTTT.

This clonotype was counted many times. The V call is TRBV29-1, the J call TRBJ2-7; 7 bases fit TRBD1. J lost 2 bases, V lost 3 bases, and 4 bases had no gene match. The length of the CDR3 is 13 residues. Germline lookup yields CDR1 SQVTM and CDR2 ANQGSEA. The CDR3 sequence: CSVDDGTAYEQYF. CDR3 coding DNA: TGCAGCGTTGACGACGGGACAGCCTACGAGCAGTACTTC.

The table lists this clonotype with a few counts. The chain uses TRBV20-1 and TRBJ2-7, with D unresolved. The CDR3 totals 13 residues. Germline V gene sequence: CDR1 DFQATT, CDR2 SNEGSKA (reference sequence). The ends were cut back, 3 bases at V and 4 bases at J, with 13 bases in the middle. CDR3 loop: CSASVDPPYEQYF. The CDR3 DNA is TGCAGTGCTAGTGTGGACCCCCCTTACGAGCAGTACTTC.

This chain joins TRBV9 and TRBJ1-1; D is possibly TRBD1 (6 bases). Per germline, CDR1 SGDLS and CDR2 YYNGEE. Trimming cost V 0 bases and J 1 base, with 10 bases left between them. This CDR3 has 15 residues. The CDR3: CASSVGGGENTEAFF. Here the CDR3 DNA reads TGTGCCAGCAGCGTAGGAGGGGGAGAGAACACTGAAGCTTTCTTT.

In DNA, the CDR3 is TGTGCCAGCAGCCCTGGGGGGGGCAAGTACGAGCAGTACTTC. It codes for CASSPGGGKYEQYF. The V and J genes are TRBV7-9 and TRBJ2-7; TRBD2 might be the D (7 bases). The CDR3 spans 14 residues. The germline V and J ends were trimmed by 5 bases and 4 bases, with 15 bases remaining between them. From germline, CDR1 is SEHNR and CDR2 FQNEAQ (reference sequence).

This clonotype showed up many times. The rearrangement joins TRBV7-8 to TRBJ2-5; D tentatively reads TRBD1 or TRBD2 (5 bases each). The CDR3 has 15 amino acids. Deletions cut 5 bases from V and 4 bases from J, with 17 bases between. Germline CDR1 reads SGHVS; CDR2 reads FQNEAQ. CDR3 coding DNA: TGTGCCAGCAGCCGAGGCATTGGGGGACCAGAGACCCAGTACTTC. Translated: CASSRGIGGPETQYF.

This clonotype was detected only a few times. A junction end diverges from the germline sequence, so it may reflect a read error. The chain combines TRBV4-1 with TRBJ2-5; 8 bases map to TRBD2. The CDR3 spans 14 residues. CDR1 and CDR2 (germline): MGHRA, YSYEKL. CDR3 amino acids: CASSLGGGRETQYF. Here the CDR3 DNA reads TGTGCCAGCAGCTTGGGAGGCGGGAGGGAGACCCAGTACTTC.

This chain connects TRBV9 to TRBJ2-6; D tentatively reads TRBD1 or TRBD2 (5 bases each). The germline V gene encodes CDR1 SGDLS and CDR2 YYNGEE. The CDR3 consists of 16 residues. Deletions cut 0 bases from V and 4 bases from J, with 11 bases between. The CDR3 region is CASSVDDGDGANVLTF. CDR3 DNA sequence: TGTGCCAGCAGCGTAGATGACGGGGACGGGGCCAACGTCCTGACTTTC.

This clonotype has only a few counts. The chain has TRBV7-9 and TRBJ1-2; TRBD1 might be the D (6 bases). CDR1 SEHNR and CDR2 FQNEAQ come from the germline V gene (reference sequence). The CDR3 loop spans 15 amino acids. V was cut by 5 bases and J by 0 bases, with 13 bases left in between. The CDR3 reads CASSPGGLTNYGYTF. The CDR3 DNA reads TGTGCCAGCAGCCCTGGGGGGCTGACTAACTATGGCTACACCTTC.

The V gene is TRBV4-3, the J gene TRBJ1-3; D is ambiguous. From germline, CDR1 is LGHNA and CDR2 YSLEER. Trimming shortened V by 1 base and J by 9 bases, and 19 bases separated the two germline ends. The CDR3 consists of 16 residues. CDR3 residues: CASSQVPVLKYGTIYF. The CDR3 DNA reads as TGCGCCAGCAGCCAAGTTCCCGTGCTCAAATACGGCACCATATATTTT.

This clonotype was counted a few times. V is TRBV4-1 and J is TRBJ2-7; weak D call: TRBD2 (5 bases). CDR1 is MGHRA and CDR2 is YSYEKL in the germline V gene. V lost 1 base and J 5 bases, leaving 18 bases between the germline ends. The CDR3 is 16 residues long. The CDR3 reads CASSQGPRGRAHEQYF. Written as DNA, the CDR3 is TGCGCCAGCAGCCAAGGGCCTAGAGGGCGGGCCCACGAGCAGTACTTC.

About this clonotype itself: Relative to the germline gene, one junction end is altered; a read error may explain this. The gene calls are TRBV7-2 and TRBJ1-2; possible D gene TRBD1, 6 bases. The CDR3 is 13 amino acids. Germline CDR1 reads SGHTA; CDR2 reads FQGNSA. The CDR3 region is CASSFFTAPQGIF. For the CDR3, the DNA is TGTGCCAGCAGCTTCTTTACTGCCCCACAGGGAATCTTC.

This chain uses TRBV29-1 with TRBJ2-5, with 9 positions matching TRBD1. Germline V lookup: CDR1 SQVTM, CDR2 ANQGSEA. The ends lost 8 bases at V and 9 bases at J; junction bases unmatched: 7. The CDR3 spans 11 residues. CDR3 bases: TGCAGCATTAGGACAGGGGATTCCCAGTACTTC. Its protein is CSIRTGDSQYF.

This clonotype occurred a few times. The CDR3, as DNA: TGTGCCAGTAGTCGACAGGGACTGAGCAATCAGCCCCAGCATTTT. Translated: CASSRQGLSNQPQHF. The rearrangement links TRBV19 to TRBJ1-5; 7 nucleotides match TRBD1. Germline lookup yields CDR1 LNHDA and CDR2 SQIVND (reference sequence). V lost 5 bases and J lost 1; bases outside the gene matches: 5. The CDR3 runs 15 residues.

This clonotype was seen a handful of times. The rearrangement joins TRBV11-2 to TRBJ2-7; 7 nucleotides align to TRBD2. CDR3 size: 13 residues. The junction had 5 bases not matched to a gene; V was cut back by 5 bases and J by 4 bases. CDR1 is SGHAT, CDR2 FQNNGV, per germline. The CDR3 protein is CASSPGDYYEQYF. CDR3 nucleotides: TGTGCCAGCAGCCCGGGGGACTATTACGAGCAGTACTTC. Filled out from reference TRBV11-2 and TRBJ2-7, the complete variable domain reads EAGVAQSPRYKIIEKRQSVAFWCNPISGHATLYWYQQILGQGPKLLIQFQNNGVVDDSQLPKDRFSAERLKGVDSTLKIQPAKLEDSAVYLCASSPGDYYEQYFGPGTRLTVT.

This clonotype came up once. For the CDR3, the DNA is TGTGCCAGCAGCCAAGATACGGTGACAGGGAGAGAGCAGTACTTC. Protein sequence: CASSQDTVTGREQYF. This chain connects TRBV9 to TRBJ2-7, with 7 bases that match TRBD1. The V segment lost 4 bases and the J segment 7 bases; nucleotides outside the gene matches: 14. CDR1 is SGDLS and CDR2 is YYNGEE in the germline V gene. The CDR3 has 15 amino acids.

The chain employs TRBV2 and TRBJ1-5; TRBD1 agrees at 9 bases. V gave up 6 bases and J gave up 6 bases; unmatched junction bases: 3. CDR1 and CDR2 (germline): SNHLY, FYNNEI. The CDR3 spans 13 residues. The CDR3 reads CASRQGAVQPQHF. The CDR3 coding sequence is TGTGCCAGCAGACAGGGGGCCGTTCAGCCCCAGCATTTT.

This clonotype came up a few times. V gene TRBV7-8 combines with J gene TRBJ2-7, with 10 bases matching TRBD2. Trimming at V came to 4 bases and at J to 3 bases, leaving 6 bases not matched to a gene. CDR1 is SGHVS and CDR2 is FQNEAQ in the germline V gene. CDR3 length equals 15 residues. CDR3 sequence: CASSSRTSGFYEQYF. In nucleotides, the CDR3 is TGTGCCAGCAGCTCAAGGACTAGCGGATTCTACGAGCAGTACTTC.

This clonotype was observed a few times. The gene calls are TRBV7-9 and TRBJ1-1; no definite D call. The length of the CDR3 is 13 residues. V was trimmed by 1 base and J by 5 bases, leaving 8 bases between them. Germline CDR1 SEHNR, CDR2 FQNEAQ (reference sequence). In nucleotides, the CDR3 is TGTGCCAGCAGCTTAGAGGGCTGGACTGAAGCTTTCTTT. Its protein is CASSLEGWTEAFF.

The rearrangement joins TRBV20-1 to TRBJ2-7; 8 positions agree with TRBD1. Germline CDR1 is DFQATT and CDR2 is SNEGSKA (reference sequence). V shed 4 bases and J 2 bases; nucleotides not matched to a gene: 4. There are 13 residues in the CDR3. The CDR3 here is CSAKTGETYEQYF. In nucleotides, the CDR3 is TGCAGTGCTAAGACAGGGGAAACCTACGAGCAGTACTTC.

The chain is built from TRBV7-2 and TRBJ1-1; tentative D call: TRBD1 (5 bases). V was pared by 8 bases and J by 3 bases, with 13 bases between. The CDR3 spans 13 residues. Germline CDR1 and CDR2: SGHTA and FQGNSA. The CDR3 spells CASGARDDTEAFF. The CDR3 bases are TGTGCCAGCGGGGCCAGGGATGACACTGAAGCTTTCTTT.

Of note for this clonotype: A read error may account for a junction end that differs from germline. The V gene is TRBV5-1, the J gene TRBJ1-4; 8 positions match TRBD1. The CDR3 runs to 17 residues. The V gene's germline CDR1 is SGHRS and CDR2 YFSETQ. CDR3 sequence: CASGLAGPGTGDEKLFF. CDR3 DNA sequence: TGCGCCAGCGGCTTGGCCGGACCCGGGACAGGCGACGAAAAACTGTTTTTT. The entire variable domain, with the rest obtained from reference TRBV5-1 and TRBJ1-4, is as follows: KAGVTQTPRYLIKTRGQQVTLSCSPISGHRSVSWYQQTPGQGLQFLFEYFSETQRNKGNFPGRFSGRQFSNSRSEMNVSTLELGDSALYLCASGLAGPGTGDEKLFFGSGTQLSVL.

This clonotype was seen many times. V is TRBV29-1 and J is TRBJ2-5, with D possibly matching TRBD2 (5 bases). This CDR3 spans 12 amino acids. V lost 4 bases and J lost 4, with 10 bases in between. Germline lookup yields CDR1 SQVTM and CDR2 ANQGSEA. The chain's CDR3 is CSVVSAGETQYF. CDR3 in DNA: TGCAGCGTTGTTTCGGCGGGAGAGACCCAGTACTTC. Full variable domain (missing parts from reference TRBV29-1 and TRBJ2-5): SAVISQKPSRDICQRGTSLTIQCQVDSQVTMMFWYRQQPGQSLTLIATANQGSEATYESGFVIDKFPISRPNLTFSTLTVSNMSPEDSSIYLCSVVSAGETQYFGPGTRLLVL.

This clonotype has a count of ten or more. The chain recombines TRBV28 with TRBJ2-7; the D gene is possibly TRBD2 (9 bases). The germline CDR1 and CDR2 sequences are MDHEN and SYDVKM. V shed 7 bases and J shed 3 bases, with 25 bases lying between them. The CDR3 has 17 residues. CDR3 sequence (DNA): TGTGCCAGCACCCCAGGGGGCCTGAGCGGGAGGATCTACGAGCAGTACTTC. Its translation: CASTPGGLSGRIYEQYF.

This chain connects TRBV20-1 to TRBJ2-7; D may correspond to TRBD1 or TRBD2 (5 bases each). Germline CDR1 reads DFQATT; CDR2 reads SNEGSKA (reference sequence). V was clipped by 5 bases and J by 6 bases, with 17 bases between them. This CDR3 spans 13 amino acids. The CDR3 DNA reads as TGCAGTGCTTTTGGGGCAGGGACGGGCGAGCAGTACTTC. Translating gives CSAFGAGTGEQYF.

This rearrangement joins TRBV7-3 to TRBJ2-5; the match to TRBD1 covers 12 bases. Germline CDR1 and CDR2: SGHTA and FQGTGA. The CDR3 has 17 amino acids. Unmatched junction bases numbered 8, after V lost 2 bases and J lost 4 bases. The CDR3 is CASSLGRGTGGRETQYF. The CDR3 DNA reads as TGTGCCAGCAGCTTAGGGCGCGGGACAGGGGGCCGAGAGACCCAGTACTTC.

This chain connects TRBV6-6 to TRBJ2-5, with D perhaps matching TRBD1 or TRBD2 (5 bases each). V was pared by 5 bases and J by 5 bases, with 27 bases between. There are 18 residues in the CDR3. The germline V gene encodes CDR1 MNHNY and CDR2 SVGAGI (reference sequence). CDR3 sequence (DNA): TGTGCCAGCAGTCAACTACCCCCGGGGCGCTTTTCGGGTGAGACCCAGTACTTC. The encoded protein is CASSQLPPGRFSGETQYF.